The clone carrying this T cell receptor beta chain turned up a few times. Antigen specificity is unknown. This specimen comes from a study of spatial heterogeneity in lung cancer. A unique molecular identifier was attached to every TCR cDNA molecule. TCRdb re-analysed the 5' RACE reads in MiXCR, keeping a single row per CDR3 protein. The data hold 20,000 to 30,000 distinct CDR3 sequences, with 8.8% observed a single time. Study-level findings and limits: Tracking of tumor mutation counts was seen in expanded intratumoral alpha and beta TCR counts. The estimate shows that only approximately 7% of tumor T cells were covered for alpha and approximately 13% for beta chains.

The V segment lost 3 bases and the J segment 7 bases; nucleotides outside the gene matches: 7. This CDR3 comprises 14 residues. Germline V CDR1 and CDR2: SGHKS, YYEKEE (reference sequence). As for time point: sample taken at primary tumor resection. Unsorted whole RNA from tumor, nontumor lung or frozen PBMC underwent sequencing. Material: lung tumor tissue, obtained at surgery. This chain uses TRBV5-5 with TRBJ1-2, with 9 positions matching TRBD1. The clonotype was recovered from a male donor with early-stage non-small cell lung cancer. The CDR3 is CASSSTTGGIGYTF. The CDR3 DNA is TGTGCCAGCAGCTCGACTACAGGGGGCATTGGCTACACCTTC. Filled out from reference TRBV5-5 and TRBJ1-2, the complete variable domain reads DAGVTQSPTHLIKTRGQQVTLRCSPISGHKSVSWYQQVLGQGPQFIFQYYEKEERGRGNFPDRFSARQFPNYSSELNVNALLLGDSALYLCASSSTTGGIGYTFGSGTRLTVV.